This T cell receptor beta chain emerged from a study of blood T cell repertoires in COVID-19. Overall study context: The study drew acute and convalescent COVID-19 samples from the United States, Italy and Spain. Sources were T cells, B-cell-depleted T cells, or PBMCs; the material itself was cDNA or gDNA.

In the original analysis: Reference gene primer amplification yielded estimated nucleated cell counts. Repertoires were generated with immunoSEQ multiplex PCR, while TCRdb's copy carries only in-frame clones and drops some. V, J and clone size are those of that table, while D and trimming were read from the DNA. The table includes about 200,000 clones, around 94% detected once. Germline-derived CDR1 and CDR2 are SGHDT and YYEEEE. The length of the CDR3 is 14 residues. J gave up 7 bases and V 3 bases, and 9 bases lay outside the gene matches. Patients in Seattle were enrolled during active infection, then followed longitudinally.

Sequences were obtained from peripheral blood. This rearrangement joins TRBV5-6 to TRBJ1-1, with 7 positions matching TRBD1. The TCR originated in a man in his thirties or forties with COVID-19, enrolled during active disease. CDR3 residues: CASSSFRRGLEAFF. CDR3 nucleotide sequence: TGTGCCAGCAGCTCGTTTCGTAGGGGGCTTGAAGCTTTCTTT.